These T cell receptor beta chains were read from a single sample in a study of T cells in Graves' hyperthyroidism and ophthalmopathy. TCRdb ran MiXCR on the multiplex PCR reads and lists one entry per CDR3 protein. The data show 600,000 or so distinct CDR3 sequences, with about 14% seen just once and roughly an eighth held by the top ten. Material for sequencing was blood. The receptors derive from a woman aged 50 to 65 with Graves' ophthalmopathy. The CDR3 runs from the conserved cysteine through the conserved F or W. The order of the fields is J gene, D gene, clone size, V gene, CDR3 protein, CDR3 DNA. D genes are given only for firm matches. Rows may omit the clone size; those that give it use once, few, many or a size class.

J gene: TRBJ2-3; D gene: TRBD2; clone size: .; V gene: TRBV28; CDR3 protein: CASSRSRTLAGGDTQYF; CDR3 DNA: TGTGCCAGCAGCCGATCGAGAACTCTAGCGGGAGGGGATACGCAGTATTTT
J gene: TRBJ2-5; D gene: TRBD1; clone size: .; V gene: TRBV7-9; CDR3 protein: CASSQGTGYQETQYF; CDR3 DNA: TGTGCCAGCAGCCAAGGGACAGGCTACCAAGAGACCCAGTACTTC
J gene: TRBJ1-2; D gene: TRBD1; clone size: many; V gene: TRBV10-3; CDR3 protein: CAISEGQDGGYTF; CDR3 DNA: TGTGCCATCAGTGAGGGACAGGACGGTGGCTACACCTTC
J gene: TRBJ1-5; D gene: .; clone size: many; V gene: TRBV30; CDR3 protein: CAWSVSGSSNQPQHF; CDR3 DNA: TGTGCCTGGAGTGTTTCGGGCAGTAGCAATCAGCCCCAGCATTTT
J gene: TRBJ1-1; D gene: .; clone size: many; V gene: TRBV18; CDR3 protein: CASSPMGKRNTEAFF; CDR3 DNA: TGTGCCAGCTCACCAATGGGCAAAAGAAACACTGAAGCTTTCTTT
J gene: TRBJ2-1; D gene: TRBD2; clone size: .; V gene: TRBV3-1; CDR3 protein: CASSQVGLAGFNEQFF; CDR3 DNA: TGTGCCAGCAGCCAAGTCGGGCTAGCGGGATTCAATGAGCAGTTCTTC
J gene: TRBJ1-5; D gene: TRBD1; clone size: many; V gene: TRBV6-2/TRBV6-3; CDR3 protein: CASSPLRQGAASNQPQHF; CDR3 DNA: TGTGCCAGCAGTCCTCTCCGGCAGGGGGCCGCTAGCAATCAGCCCCAGCATTTT
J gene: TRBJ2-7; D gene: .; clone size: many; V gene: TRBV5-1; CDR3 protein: CASSFGRTYEQYF; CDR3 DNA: TGCGCCAGCAGCTTTGGACGGACTTACGAGCAGTACTTC
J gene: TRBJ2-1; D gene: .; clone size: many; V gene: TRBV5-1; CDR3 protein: CASSSMAASSYNEQFF; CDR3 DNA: TGCGCCAGCAGCTCGATGGCGGCGAGCTCCTACAATGAGCAGTTCTTC
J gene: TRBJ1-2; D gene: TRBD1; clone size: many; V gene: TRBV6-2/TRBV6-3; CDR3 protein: CASKPGQGFTYGYTF; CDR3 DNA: TGTGCCAGTAAACCGGGACAGGGGTTCACCTATGGCTACACCTTC
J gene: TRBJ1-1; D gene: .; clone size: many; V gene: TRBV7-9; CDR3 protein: CASSPDKGLNTEAFF; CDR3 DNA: TGTGCCAGCAGCCCCGATAAGGGGCTCAACACTGAAGCTTTCTTT
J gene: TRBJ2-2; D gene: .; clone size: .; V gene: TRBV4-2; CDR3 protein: CASSGTLGGRAGELFF; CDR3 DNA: TGTGCCAGCAGCGGGACTCTCGGGGGAAGGGCCGGGGAGCTGTTTTTT
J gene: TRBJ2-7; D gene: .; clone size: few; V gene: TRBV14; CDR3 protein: CASSQGLGSLSYEQYF; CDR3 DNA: TGTGCCAGCAGCCAAGGGCTAGGCTCCCTCTCCTACGAGCAGTACTTC
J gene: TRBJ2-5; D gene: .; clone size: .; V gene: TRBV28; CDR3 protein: CASSFSRRAPGWETQYF; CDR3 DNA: TGTGCCAGCAGTTTCTCCCGGAGGGCTCCGGGCTGGGAGACCCAGTACTTC
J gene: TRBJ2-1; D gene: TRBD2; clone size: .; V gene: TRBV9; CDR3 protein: CASSGAGTSNNEQFF; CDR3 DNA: TGTGCCAGCAGCGGGGCCGGGACTAGCAACAATGAGCAGTTCTTC
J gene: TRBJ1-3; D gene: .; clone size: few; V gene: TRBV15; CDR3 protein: CATSRTSSGNTIYF; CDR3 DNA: TGTGCCACCAGCCGAACTAGCTCTGGAAACACCATATATTTT
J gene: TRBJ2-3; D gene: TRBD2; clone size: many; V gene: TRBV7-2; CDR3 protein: CASSLGLAGPDTQYF; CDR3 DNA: TGTGCCAGCAGCTTGGGACTAGCGGGACCAGATACGCAGTATTTT
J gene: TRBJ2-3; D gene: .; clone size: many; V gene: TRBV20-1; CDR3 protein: CSGTVASTSTDTQYF; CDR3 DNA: TGCAGTGGGACGGTAGCTTCTACTAGCACAGATACGCAGTATTTT
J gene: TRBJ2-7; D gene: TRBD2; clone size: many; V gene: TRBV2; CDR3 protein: CASSPLADLTYEQYF; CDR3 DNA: TGTGCCAGCAGTCCCCTAGCGGATTTAACCTACGAGCAGTACTTC
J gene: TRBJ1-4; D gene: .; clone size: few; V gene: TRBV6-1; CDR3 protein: CASSRAGRNNEKLFF; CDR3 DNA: TGTGCCAGCAGTCGTGCCGGTCGGAATAATGAAAAACTGTTTTTT
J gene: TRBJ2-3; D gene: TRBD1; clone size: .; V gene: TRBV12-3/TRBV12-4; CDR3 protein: CASTNRQGRTDTQYF; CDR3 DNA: TGTGCCAGCACCAACCGACAGGGCCGCACAGATACGCAGTATTTT
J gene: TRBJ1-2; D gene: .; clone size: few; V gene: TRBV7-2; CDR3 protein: CASTPRGAGYGYTF; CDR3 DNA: TGTGCCAGCACCCCCCGCGGGGCTGGCTATGGCTACACCTTC
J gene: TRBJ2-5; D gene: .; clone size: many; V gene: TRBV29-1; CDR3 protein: CSVESGRETQYF; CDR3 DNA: TGCAGCGTTGAGTCCGGCCGAGAGACCCAGTACTTC
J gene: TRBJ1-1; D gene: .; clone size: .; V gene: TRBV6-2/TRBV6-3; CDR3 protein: CASSYSGGHTEAFF; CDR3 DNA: TGTGCCAGCAGTTACTCGGGCGGCCACACTGAAGCTTTCTTT
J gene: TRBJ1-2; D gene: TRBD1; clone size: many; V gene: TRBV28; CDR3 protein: CASSHPTGARGYTF; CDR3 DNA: TGTGCCAGCAGTCACCCGACAGGGGCTAGGGGCTACACCTTC
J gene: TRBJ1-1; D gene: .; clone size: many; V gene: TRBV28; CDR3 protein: CASSLSGALKGTEAFF; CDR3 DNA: TGTGCCAGCAGTTTATCAGGGGCCCTAAAGGGGACTGAAGCTTTCTTT
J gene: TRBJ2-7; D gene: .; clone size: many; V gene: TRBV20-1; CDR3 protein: CSARVQVTYEQYF; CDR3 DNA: TGCAGTGCTAGAGTGCAGGTTACCTACGAGCAGTACTTC
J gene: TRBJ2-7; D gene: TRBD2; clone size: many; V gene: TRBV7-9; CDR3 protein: CASSLVIAGGSHEQYF; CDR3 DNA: TGTGCCAGCAGCCTAGTCATAGCGGGAGGGTCCCACGAGCAGTACTTC
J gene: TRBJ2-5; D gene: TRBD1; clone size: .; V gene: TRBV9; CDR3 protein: CASSGTGGPWTQYF; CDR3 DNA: TGTGCCAGCAGCGGGACAGGGGGCCCGTGGACCCAGTACTTC
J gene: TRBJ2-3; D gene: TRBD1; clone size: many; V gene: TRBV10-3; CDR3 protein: CAARTGIGADTQYF; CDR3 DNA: TGTGCCGCCAGGACAGGGATTGGGGCAGATACGCAGTATTTT
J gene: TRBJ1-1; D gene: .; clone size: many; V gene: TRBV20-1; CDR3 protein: CSARDLATVEGGLHTEAFF; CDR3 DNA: TGCAGTGCTAGAGATTTAGCGACCGTGGAGGGAGGTTTGCACACTGAAGCTTTCTTT
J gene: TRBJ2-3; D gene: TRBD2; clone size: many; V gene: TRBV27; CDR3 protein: CASSSRVSGASTDTQYF; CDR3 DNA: TGTGCCAGCAGTTCCCGGGTCAGCGGGGCTAGCACAGATACGCAGTATTTT
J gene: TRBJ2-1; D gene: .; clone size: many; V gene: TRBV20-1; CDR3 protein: CSNRPGHHYNEQFF; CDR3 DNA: TGCAGTAATCGCCCGGGACACCACTACAATGAGCAGTTCTTC
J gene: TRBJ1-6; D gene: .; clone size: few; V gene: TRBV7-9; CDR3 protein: CASSQTGMNSPLHF; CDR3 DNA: TGTGCCAGCAGCCAAACCGGGATGAATTCACCCCTCCACTTT
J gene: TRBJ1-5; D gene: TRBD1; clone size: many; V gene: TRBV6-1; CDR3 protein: CASSPGQGIGNQPQHF; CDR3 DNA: TGTGCCAGCAGCCCGGGACAGGGGATTGGCAATCAGCCCCAGCATTTT